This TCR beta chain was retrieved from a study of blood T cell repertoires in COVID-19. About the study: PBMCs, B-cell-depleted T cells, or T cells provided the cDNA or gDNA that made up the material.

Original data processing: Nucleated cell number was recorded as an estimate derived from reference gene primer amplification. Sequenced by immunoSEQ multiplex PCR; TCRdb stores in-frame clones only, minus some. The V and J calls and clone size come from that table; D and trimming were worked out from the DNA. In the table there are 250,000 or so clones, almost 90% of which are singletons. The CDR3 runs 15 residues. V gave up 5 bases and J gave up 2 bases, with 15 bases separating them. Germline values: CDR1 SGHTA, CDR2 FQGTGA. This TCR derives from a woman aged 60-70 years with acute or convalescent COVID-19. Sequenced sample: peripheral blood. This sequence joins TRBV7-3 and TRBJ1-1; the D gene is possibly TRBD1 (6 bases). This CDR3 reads CASSPQGQSNTEAFF. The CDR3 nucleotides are TGTGCCAGCAGCCCCCAGGGGCAGTCTAACACTGAAGCTTTCTTT.